This TCR beta chain appears in the sequencing data of a study of CD8 T cells in ankylosing spondylitis. General study points: Clones tied to disease were said to be significantly enriched in matched ankylosing spondylitis synovial fluid. Blood of patients with ankylosing spondylitis appeared to be characterized by a TCR beta motif of seven or eight highly homologous variants. Previously reported in reactive arthritis synovial fluid and blood were some of the motif variants.

This clonotype was observed at least ten times. Its antigen is still unknown. Per germline, CDR1 LGHNA and CDR2 YSLEER. The CDR3 has 16 residues. V was clipped by 3 bases and J by 5 bases, with 19 bases between them. Construction of TCR beta libraries was performed using quantitative 5'-RACE with molecular barcodes. TCRdb reanalysed the 5' RACE reads using MiXCR and keeps one entry per CDR3 protein. The table lists over 110,000 distinct CDR3 sequences, 6.5% to 8.5% of them singletons. Sequenced input: synovial fluid, either unsorted or a sorted T cell fraction (not recorded which). The chain has TRBV4-3 and TRBJ1-2; tentative D call: TRBD1 (5 bases). This receptor was identified in a male donor with ankylosing spondylitis. CDR3 sequence reads: CASSQEQAGVEYGYTF. As DNA, the CDR3 is TGCGCCAGCAGCCAGGAACAGGCGGGAGTTGAATATGGCTACACCTTC.